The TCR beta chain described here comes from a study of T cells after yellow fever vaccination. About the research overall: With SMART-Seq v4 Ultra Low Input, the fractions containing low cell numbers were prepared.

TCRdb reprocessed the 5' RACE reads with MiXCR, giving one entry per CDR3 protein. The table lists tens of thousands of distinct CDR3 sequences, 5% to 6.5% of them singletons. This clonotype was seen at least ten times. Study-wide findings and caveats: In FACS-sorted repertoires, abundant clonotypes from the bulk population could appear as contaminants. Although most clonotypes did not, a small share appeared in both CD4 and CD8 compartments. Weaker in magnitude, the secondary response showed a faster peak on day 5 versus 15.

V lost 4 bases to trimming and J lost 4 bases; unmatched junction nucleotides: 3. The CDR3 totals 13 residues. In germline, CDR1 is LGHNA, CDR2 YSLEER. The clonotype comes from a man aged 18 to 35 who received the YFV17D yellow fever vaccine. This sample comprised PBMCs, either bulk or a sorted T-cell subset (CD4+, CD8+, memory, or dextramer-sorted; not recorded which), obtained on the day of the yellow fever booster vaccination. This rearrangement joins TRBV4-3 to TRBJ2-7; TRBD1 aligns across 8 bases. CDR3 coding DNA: TGCGCCAGCAGCCTTCGACAGGGGTACGAGCAGTACTTC. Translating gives CASSLRQGYEQYF.